The subject of this entry is one TCR beta chain. What this receptor recognizes is not known. Nothing much larger sits one base from this clone, and base qualities are not available. TCRbeta CDR3 regions were amplified from genomic DNA by means of the immunoSEQ Assay, a bias-controlled multiplex PCR. The paper's processing steps were these. The number of nucleated cells in each sample was estimated from the amplification of reference gene primers within the assay. Sequence reads were collapsed and filtered to measure the absolute abundance of every unique TCRbeta CDR3 rearrangement. For each sample, productive Simpson clonality was calculated by taking the square root of Simpson's diversity index across productive rearrangements. TCRdb stores this immuneACCESS table with in-frame sequences only. Part of the clones is absent; in the studies checked, under half of the shortfall reflects unresolved V genes, and no reason is known for the rest. V, J and clone size are those of that table, while D and trimming were read from the DNA. Within this sample are hundreds of thousands of clones, with about 86% of them counted one time only. Around 5.4% of the sample belongs to the ten largest clones.

Clipping removes 0 bases from V and 4 bases from J, with 3 as the unmatched junction base count. Looking up the germline V gene yields CDR1 SGHRS and CDR2 YFSETQ. From its cysteine to its phenylalanine, the CDR3 spans 15 amino acids. The entry retains the CDR3 DNA only, 45 bases that are in frame from base 1. This sample stems from a study of blood T cell repertoires in COVID-19 (dated by TCRdb to 2018 to 2021). Regarding the study in general: Samples from collaborators originated in the United States, Italy and Spain and spanned both the acute and convalescent phases of COVID-19. The prospective study material was composed of cDNA or gDNA derived from T cells, B-cell-depleted T cells, or PBMCs. Deeply sampled blood TCRbeta repertoires from subjects exposed to, actively infected with, or recovered from COVID-19 were included in the dataset. The repertoires were released in a freely available public database meant as a resource for research on the immune response to SARS-CoV-2. Samples were obtained from the ongoing ImmuneRACE study (first 160 participants) and from approximately 1,200 subjects provided by 6 global collaborators. Sample metadata almost always included a de-identified subject ID, COVID-19 status, age in years and sex. Where available, HLA class I and class II types were obtained from metadata supplied by the sample provider rather than from assay-based typing.

Collaborating institutions collected whole blood in K2EDTA tubes following their own protocols. For TCRbeta analysis, collaborators shipped samples as frozen whole blood, isolated PBMCs, or DNA extracted from either of those sample types. The paper's findings and limits, for the study overall: The amount of clinical and demographic metadata varied by source and participant and was provided uncurated.

Sequencing input: peripheral blood. This clonotype originated in an elderly man with acute or convalescent COVID-19. The sequence joins TRBV5-1 to TRBJ1-4, with TRBD1 matching 7 junction bases. The bases are TGCGCCAGCAGCTTGGGGGGACAGAATAATGAAAAACTGTTTTTT. Translated, this is CASSLGGQNNEKLFF.